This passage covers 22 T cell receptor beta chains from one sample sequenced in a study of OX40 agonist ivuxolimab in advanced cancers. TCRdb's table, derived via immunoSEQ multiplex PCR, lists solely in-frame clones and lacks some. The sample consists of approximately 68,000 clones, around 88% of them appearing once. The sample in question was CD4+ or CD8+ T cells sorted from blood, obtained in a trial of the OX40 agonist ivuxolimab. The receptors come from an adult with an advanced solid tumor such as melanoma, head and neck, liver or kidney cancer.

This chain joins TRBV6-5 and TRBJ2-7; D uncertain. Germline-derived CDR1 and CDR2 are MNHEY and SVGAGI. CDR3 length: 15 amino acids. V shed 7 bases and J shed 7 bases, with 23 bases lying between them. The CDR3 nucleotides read TGTGCCAGCAACCCCGCTGAGGCCCCACGGGCGGAGCAGTACTTC. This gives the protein CASNPAEAPRAEQYF.

CDR3 loop: CSVGDRGEQYF. The CDR3 nucleotides read TGCAGCGTTGGAGACAGGGGCGAGCAGTACTTC. The chain employs TRBV29-1 and TRBJ2-7; 8 bases line up with TRBD1. V shed 4 bases and J 6 bases; nucleotides not matched to a gene: 2. This CDR3 contains 11 residues. Germline V gives CDR1 SQVTM, CDR2 ANQGSEA.

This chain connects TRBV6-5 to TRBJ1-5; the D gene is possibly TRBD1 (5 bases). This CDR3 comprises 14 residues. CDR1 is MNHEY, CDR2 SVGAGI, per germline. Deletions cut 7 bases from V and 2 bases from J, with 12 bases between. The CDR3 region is CASNSRVGNQPQHF. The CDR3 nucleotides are TGTGCCAGCAATAGCAGGGTTGGCAATCAGCCCCAGCATTTT.

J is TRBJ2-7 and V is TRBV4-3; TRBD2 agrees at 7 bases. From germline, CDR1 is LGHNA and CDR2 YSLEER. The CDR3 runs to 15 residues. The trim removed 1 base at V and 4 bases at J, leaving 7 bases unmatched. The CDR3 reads CASSQAWEGHYEQYF. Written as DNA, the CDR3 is TGCGCCAGCAGCCAAGCTTGGGAGGGCCATTACGAGCAGTACTTC.

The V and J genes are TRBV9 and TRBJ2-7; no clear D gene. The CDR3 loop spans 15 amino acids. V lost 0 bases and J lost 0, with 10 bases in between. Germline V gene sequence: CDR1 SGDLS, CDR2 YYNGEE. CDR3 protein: CASSVEGSSSYEQYF. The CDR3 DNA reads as TGTGCCAGCAGCGTAGAAGGCAGTAGCTCCTACGAGCAGTACTTC.

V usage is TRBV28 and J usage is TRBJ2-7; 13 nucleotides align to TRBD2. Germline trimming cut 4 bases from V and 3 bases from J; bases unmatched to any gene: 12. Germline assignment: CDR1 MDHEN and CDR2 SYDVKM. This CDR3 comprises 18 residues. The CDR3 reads CASSSPTSGRAWDYEQYF. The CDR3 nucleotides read TGTGCCAGCAGTTCCCCTACTAGCGGGAGGGCCTGGGACTACGAGCAGTACTTC.

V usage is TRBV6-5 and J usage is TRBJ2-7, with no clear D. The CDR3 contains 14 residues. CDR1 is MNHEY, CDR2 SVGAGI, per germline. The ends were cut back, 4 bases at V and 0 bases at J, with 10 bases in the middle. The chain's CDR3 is CASSWTEISYEQYF. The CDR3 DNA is TGTGCCAGCAGTTGGACGGAAATCTCCTACGAGCAGTACTTC.

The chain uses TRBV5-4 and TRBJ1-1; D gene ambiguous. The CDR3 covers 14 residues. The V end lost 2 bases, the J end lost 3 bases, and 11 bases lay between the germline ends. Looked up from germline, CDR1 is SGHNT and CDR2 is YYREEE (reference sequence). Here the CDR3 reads CASSFGRADTEAFF. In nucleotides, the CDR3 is TGTGCCAGCAGCTTCGGCCGGGCGGACACTGAAGCTTTCTTT.

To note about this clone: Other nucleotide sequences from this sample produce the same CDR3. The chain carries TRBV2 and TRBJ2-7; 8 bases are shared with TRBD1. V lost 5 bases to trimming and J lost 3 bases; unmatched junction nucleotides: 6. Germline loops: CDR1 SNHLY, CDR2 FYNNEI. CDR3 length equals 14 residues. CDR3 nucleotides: TGTGCCAGCAGTCCCAGGACAGGGAGCTACGAGCAGTACTTC. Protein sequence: CASSPRTGSYEQYF. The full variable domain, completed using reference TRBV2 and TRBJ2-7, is EPEVTQTPSHQVTQMGQEVILRCVPISNHLYFYWYRQILGQKVEFLVSFYNNEISEKSEIFDDQFSVERPDGSNFTLKIRSTKLEDSAMYFCASSPRTGSYEQYFGPGTRLTVT.

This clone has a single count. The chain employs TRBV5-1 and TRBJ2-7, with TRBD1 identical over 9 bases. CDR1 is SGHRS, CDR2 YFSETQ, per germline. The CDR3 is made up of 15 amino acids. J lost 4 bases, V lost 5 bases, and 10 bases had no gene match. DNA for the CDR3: TGCGCCAGCAGTAGGACAGGGGACCTCGAATACGAGCAGTACTTC. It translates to CASSRTGDLEYEQYF.

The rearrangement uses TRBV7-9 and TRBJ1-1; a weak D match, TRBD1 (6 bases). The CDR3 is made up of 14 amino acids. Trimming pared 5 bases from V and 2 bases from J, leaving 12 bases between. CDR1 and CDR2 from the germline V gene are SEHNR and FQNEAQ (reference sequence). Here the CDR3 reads CASSPIQGNTEAFF. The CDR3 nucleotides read TGTGCCAGCAGCCCAATACAGGGAAACACTGAAGCTTTCTTT.

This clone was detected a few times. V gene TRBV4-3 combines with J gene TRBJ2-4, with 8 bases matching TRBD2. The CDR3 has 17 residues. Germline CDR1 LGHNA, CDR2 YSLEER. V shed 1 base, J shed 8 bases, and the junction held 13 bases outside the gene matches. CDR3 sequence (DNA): TGCGCCAGCAGCCAAGGGTCCATAGCGGGGTGGAGGGACATTCAGTACTTC. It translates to CASSQGSIAGWRDIQYF.

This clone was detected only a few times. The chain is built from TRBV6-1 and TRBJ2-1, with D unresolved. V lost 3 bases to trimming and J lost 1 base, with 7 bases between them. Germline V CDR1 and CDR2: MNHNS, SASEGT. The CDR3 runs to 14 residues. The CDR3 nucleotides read TGTGCCAGCAGTGATGCATTTTCCTACAATGAGCAGTTCTTC. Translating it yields CASSDAFSYNEQFF.

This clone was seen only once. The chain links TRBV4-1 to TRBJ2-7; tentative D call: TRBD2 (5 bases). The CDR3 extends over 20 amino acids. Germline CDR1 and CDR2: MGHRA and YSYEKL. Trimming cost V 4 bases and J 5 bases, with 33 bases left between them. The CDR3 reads CASSPMGVTGGERRSHEQYF. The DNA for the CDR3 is TGCGCCAGCAGCCCCATGGGCGTGACGGGTGGGGAGAGACGGTCTCACGAGCAGTACTTC.

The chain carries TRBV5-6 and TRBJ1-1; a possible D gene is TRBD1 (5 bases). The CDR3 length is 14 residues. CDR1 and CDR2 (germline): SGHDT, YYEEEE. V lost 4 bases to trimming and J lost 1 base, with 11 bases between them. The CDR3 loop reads CASSPGLWNTEAFF. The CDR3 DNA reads TGTGCCAGCAGCCCGGGACTCTGGAACACTGAAGCTTTCTTT.

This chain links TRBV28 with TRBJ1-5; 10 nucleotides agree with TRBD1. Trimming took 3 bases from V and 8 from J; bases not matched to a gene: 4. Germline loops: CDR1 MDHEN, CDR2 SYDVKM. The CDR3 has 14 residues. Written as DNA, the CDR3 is TGTGCCAGCAGTTTCTGGACAGGGGGAAAGCCCCAGCATTTT. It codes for CASSFWTGGKPQHF.

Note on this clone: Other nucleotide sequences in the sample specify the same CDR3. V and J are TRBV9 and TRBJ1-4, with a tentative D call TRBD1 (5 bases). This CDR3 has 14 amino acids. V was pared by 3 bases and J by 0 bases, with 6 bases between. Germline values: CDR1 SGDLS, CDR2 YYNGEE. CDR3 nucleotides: TGTGCCAGCAGCGCGACAGCAACTAATGAAAAACTGTTTTTT. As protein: CASSATATNEKLFF.

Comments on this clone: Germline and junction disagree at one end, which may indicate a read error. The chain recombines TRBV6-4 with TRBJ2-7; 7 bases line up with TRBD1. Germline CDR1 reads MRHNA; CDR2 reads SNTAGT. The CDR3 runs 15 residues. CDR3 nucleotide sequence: TGTGCCAGCAGTTACTCGAGGGGGACAGATCAAAAGCAGTACTTC. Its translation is CASSYSRGTDQKQYF.

The DNA for the CDR3 is TGTGCCAGCAGTCCGAGCCGGGGGGAGCTGTTTTTT. This translates into CASSPSRGELFF. The gene calls are TRBV2 and TRBJ2-2; D is undetermined. The ends were cut back, 5 bases at V and 8 bases at J, with 9 bases in the middle. The CDR3 is 12 amino acids. The germline V gene has CDR1 SNHLY and CDR2 FYNNEI. Combining the CDR3 with reference TRBV2 and TRBJ2-2 gives the whole variable domain EPEVTQTPSHQVTQMGQEVILRCVPISNHLYFYWYRQILGQKVEFLVSFYNNEISEKSEIFDDQFSVERPDGSNFTLKIRSTKLEDSAMYFCASSPSRGELFFGEGSRLTVL.

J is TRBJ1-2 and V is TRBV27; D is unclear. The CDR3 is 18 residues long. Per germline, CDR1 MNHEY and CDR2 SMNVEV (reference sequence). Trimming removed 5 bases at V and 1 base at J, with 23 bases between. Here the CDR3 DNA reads TGTGCCAGCAGTCCCATTGAAGGCGGACTCCCAAATAACTATGGCTACACCTTC. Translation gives CASSPIEGGLPNNYGYTF.

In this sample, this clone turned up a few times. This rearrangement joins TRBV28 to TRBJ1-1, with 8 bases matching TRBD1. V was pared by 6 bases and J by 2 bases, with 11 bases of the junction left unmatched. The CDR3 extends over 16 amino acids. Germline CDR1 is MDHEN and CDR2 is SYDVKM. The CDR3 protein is CASRAPGQVENTEAFF. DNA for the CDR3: TGTGCCAGCAGAGCCCCGGGACAGGTGGAAAACACTGAAGCTTTCTTT.

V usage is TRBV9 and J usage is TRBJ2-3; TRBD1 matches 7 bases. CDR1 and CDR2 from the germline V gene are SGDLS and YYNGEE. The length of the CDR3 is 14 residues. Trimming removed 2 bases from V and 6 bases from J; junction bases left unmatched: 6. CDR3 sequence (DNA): TGTGCCAGCAGCGTTAGACAGGGAGCGGATACGCAGTATTTT. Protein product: CASSVRQGADTQYF.